This paragraph covers one T cell receptor (beta chain) sequence. This specimen belongs to a study of control samples from healthy donors and cancer patients. The CDR3 sequence is 15 residues long. V lost 2 bases to trimming and J lost 1 base, with 11 bases between them. Looked up from germline, CDR1 is KGHSH and CDR2 is LQKENI. TCRdb's table, derived via immunoSEQ multiplex PCR, lists solely in-frame clones and lacks some. The sample holds about 130,000 clones, roughly 84% seen once. The sequenced sample consisted of blood. This clonotype was sampled from a man aged 45 to 65 in good health. The gene calls are TRBV18 and TRBJ2-5; unclear D gene. Here the CDR3 DNA reads TGTGCCAGCTCACCAAATAGCCTTTCCCAAGAGACCCAGTACTTC. This translates into CASSPNSLSQETQYF.